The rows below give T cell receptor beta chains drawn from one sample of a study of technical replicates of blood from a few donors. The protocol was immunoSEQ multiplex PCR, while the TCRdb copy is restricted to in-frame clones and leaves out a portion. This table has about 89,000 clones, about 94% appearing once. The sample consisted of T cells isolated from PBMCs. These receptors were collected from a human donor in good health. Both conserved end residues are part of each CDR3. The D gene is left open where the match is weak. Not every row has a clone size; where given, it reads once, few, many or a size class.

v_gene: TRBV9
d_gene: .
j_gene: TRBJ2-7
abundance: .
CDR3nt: TGTGCCAGCAGCGCCGGGGGGGGACAGGGCCCCTACGAGCAGTACTTC
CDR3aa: CASSAGGGQGPYEQYF

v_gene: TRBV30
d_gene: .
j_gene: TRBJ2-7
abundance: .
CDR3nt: TGTGCCTGGAGTGTACAAGCCTACGAGCAGTACTTC
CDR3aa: CAWSVQAYEQYF

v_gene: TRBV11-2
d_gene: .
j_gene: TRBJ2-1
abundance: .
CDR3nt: TGTGCCAGCAGCTTACAGACTAGGTCGGGCAATGAGCAGTTCTTC
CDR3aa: CASSLQTRSGNEQFF

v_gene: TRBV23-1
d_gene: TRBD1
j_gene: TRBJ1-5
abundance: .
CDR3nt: TGCGCCAGCAGGGTGGAGGGGACAGGGCAAGATCAGCCCCAGCATTTT
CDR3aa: CASRVEGTGQDQPQHF

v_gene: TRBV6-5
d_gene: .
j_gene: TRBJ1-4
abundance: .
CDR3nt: TGTGCCAGCAGTTACTCGTGGGGAGGAGAAAAACTGTTTTTT
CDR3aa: CASSYSWGGEKLFF

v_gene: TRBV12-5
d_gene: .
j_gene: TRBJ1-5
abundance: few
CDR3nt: TGTGCTAGTGGTTTGGTACAGGGTCAGCCCCAGCATTTT
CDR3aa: CASGLVQGQPQHF

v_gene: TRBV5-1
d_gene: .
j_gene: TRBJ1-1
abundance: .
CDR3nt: TGCGCCAGCAGCCCCGGCGGGCTGGCGCTGAACACTGAAGCTTTCTTT
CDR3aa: CASSPGGLALNTEAFF

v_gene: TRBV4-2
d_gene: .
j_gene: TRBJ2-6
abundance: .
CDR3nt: TGTGCCAGCAGCCAAGATAGAGGCAACTCTGGGGCCAACGTCCTGACTTTC
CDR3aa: CASSQDRGNSGANVLTF

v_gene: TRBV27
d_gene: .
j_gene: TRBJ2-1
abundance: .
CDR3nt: TGTGCCAGCAGTTTAGAGGTTAGGGGTAAGCAGTTCTTC
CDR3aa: CASSLEVRGKQFF

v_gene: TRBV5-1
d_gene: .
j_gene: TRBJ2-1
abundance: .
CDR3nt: TGCGCCAGCAGCTTGGTTTACAGCTACAATGAGCAGTTCTTC
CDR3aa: CASSLVYSYNEQFF

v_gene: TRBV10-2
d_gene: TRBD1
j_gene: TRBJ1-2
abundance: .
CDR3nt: TGCGCCAGCAGTGAGCCACAGGGGGCGCGGTATGGCTACACCTTC
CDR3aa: CASSEPQGARYGYTF

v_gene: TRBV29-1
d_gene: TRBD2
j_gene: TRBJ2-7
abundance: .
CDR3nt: TGCAGCGTTGAAGATCCTAGCGGGAGCTACGAGCAGTACTTC
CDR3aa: CSVEDPSGSYEQYF

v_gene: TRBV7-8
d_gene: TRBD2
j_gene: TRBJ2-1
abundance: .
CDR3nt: TGTGCCAGCAGGTTTTACCGGGGGGGACTCAATGAGCAGTTCTTC
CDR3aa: CASRFYRGGLNEQFF

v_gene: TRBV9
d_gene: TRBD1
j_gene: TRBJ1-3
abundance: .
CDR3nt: TGTGCCAGCAGCGTAGATCCGGCAGGGGGCCCAATGGGAAACACCATATATTTT
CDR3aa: CASSVDPAGGPMGNTIYF

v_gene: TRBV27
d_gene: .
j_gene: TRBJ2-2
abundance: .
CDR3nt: TGTGCCAGCAGTTCTACGAACACCGGGGAGCTGTTTTTT
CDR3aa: CASSSTNTGELFF

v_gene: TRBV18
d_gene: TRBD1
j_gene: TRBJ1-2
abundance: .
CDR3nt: TGTGCCAGCTCACCACCGCTAGGGACAGGGGTCGCTGGCTACACCTTC
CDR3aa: CASSPPLGTGVAGYTF

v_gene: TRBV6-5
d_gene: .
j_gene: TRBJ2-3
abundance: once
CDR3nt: TGTGCCAGCAGCCCCGCGGGCAGAAGCACAGATACGCAGTATTTT
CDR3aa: CASSPAGRSTDTQYF

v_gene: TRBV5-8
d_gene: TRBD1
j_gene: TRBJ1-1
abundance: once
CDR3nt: TGTGCCAGCAGCTTGGGCGTCAGGGGGTGGCCTGAAGCTTTCTTT
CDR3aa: CASSLGVRGWPEAFF

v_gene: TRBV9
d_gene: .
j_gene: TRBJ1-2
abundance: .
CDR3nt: TGTGCCAGCAGCGTTCAGGGCCTAGCTAACTATGGCTACACCTTC
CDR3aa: CASSVQGLANYGYTF

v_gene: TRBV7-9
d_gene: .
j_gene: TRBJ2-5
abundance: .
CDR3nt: TGTGCCAGCAGCCCAACGGACTTGACTAAAGAGACCCAGTACTTC
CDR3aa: CASSPTDLTKETQYF

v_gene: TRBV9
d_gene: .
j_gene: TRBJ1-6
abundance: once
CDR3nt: TGTGCCAGCAGCGTAGGAGGGCAGGCACGGTATAATTCACCCCTCCACTTT
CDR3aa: CASSVGGQARYNSPLHF

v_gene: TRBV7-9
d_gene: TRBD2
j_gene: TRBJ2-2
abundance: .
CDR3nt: TGTGCCAGCAGCTTGACTAGCGGGTTCACCGGGGAGCTGTTTTTT
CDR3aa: CASSLTSGFTGELFF

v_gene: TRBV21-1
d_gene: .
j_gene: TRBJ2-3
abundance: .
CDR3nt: TGTGCCAGCAGCAAAGCGCTAAGCACAGATACGCAGTATTTT
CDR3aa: CASSKALSTDTQYF

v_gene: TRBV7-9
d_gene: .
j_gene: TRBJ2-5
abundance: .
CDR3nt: TGTGCCAGCAGCCTAGGGTCGCGAGAGACCCAGTACTTC
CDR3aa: CASSLGSRETQYF

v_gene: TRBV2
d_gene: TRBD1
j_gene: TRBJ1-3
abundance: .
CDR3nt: TGTGCCAGCATCCGGGACAGGGGCGGAAACACCATATATTTT
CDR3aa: CASIRDRGGNTIYF

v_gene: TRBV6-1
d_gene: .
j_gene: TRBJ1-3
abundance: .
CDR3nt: TGTGCCAGCAGGCCAAGGGGCGCGGGAAACACCATATATTTT
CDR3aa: CASRPRGAGNTIYF

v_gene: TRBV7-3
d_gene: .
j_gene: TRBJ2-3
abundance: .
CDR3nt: TGTGCCAGCAGCTCAGGCTATATCACAGATACGCAGTATTTT
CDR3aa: CASSSGYITDTQYF

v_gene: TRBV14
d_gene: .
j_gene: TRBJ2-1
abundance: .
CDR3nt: TGTGCCAGCAGCCAGGTGAGGCGGGGATACTACAATGAGCAGTTCTTC
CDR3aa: CASSQVRRGYYNEQFF

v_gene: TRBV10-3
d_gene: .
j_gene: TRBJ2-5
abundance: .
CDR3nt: TGTGCCATCAGTGGCGGACACCTCCAAGAGACCCAGTACTTC
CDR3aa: CAISGGHLQETQYF

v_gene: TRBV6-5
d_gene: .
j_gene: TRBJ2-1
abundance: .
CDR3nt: TGTGCCACCAGGAGGCCGAGCTCCTACAATGAGCAGTTCTTC
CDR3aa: CATRRPSSYNEQFF

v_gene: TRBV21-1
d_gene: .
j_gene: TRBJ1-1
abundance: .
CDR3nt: TGTGCCAGCAGCAAAGCTCGCGACAGCGGGGCCCCTGAAGCTTTCTTT
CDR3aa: CASSKARDSGAPEAFF

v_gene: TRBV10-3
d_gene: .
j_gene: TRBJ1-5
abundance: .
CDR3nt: TGTGCCATCAGTGAACAGGGTGGAAATCAGCCCCAGCATTTT
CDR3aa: CAISEQGGNQPQHF

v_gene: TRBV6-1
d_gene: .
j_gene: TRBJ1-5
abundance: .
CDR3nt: TGTGCCAGCAGTGAAGACAGGGTGGGCAATCAGCCCCAGCATTTT
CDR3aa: CASSEDRVGNQPQHF

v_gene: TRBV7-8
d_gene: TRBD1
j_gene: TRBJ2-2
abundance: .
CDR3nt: TGTGCCAGCAGTATCGAGCGGACAGGGGGTATCGCCGGGGAGCTGTTTTTT
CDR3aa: CASSIERTGGIAGELFF

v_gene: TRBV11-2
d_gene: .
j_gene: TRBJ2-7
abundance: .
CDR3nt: TGTGCCAGCAGCTTTTACACAGGCGATTACGAGCAGTACTTC
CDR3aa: CASSFYTGDYEQYF

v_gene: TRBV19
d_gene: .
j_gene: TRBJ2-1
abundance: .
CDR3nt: TGTGCCAGTAGTATAGAAGGGGTTCACAATGAGCAGTTCTTC
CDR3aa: CASSIEGVHNEQFF

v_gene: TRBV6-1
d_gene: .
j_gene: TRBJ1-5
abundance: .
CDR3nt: TGTGCCAGCAGTGAGCTGAAGCTGGGGGGACCAAGCAATCAGCCCCAGCATTTT
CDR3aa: CASSELKLGGPSNQPQHF

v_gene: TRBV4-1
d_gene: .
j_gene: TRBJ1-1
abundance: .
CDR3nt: TGCGCCAGCAGCCAATGGGGCGCGGGGGACACTGAAGCTTTCTTT
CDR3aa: CASSQWGAGDTEAFF

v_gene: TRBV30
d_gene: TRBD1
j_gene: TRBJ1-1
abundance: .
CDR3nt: TGTGCCTGGACCCTCCCTGACAGGGCCACTGAAGCTTTCTTT
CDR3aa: CAWTLPDRATEAFF

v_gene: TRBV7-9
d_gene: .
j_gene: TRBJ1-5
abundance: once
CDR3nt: TGTGCCAGCAGCTTAACGGGTGGGAATCAGCCCCAGCATTTT
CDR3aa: CASSLTGGNQPQHF

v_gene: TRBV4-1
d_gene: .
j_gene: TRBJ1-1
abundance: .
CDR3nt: TGCGCCAGCAGCCAAGATCGAACAGTCAACACTGAAGCTTTCTTT
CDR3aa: CASSQDRTVNTEAFF

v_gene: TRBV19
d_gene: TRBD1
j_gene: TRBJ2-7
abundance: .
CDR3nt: TGTGCCAGTAGTCCCCAGGGGGTCTCCTACGAGCAGTACTTC
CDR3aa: CASSPQGVSYEQYF

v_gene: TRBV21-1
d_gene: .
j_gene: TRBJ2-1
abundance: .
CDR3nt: TGTGCCAGCAGCAAAATAAGCGGGGGGAGGTATGAGCAGTTCTTC
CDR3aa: CASSKISGGRYEQFF

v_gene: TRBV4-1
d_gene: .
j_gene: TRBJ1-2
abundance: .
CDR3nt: TGCGCCAGCAGCCTAAGAGGCGAGCTTCGGGGCTACACCTTC
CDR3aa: CASSLRGELRGYTF

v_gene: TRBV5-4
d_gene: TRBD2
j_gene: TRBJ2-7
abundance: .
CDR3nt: TGTGCCAGCAGCCTTCTAGCGGGCCGTATACCCTACGAGCAGTACTTC
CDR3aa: CASSLLAGRIPYEQYF

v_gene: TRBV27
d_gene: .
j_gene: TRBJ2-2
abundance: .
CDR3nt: TGTGCCAGCAGTTGGCAGACGAACACCGGGGAGCTGTTTTTT
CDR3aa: CASSWQTNTGELFF

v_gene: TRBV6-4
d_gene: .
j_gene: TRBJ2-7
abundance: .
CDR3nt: TGTGCCAGCACCGCGACTAGTCCCGACCCCAGCTCCTACGAGCAGTACTTC
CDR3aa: CASTATSPDPSSYEQYF

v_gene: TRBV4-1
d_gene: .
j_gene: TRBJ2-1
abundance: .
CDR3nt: TGCGCCAGCAGTCATAAGCGGGACACAAACAATGAGCAGTTCTTC
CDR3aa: CASSHKRDTNNEQFF